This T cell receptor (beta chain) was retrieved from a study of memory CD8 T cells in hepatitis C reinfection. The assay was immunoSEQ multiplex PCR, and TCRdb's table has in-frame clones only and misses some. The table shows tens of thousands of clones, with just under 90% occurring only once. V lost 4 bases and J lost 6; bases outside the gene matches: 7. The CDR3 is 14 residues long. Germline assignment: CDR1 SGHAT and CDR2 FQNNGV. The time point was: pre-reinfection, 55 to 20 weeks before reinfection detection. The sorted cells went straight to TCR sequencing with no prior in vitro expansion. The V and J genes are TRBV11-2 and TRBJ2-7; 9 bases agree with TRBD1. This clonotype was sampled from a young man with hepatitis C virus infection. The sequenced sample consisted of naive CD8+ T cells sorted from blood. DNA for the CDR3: TGTGCCAGCAGCTCCTCTGACAGGGGGGTCGAGCAGTACTTC. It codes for CASSSSDRGVEQYF.